This entry is about one T cell receptor (beta chain). What it binds is not known. The sample originates from a study of T cell responses to AZD1222 COVID-19 vaccine. Study observations and caveats: Baseline seropositives among AZD1222 recipients totaled only 5 to 7. Sampling that yielded the repertoires occurred only after the peak T cell response.

V gave up 10 bases and J gave up 8 bases; unmatched junction bases: 12. CDR3 length: 14 residues. Germline lookup yields CDR1 KGHDR and CDR2 SFDVKD. Produced via immunoSEQ multiplex PCR; TCRdb's table is partial and in-frame only. Here the sample spans tens of thousands of clones, 70% to 90% being singletons. The receptor was isolated from an adult in good health. The chain links TRBV24-1 to TRBJ1-4; 7 positions match TRBD1. Sequenced material: peripheral blood, taken on day 0 of AZD1222 vaccination. In nucleotides, the CDR3 is TGTGCCACTTCCTCCGGGGCACAGGGGGAAAAACTGTTTTTT. It encodes CATSSGAQGEKLFF.